The 2 T cell receptor beta chains reported below all come from one sample, sequenced in a study of regulatory T cells in long-lasting Graves disease. Construction of TCR beta libraries relied on iRepertoire HTBI primers and on Arm-PCR targeting CDR3 regions. TCRdb reprocessed the multiplex PCR reads with MiXCR, giving one entry per CDR3 protein. The repertoire has fewer than 650,000 distinct CDR3 sequences, 16% of them found once; the top ten carry about 18%. Described time point: newly diagnosed GD, antithyroid drugs for less than 3 months. PBMCs were the source of the RNA used for TCR sequencing. This same sample was also taken into another study, of T cells in Graves' hyperthyroidism and ophthalmopathy.

Source: peripheral blood mononuclear cells (PBMCs), taken at new diagnosis, from a patient treated with antithyroid drugs. These receptor sequences come from a woman in her 30s with Graves disease.

This clonotype has more than one count but fewer than ten. The J gene is TRBJ1-5, the V gene TRBV7-3, with a possible D match to TRBD1 (5 bases). This CDR3 has 15 amino acids. The germline gives CDR1 SGHTA, CDR2 FQGTGA. The germline V and J ends were trimmed by 0 bases and 7 bases, with 13 bases remaining between them. The CDR3 DNA follows: TGTGCCAGCAGCTTAACGGGAGACAGTAGCCAGCCCCAGCATTTT. It codes for CASSLTGDSSQPQHF. The variable domain in full, completed from reference TRBV7-3 and TRBJ1-5, reads GAGVSQTPSNKVTEKGKYVELRCDPISGHTALYWYRQSLGQGPEFLIYFQGTGAADDSGLPNDRFFAVRPEGSVSTLKIQRTERGDSAVYLCASSLTGDSSQPQHFGDGTRLSIL.

This clonotype was seen repeatedly, ten times or more. V gene TRBV30 combines with J gene TRBJ1-5; D remains unclear. This CDR3 region has 14 residues. V gave up 1 base and J gave up 2 bases, with 9 bases separating them. Germline CDR1 and CDR2: GTSNPN and SVGIG (reference sequence). CDR3 region: CAWSGQRGNQPQHF. DNA of the CDR3: TGTGCCTGGAGTGGTCAGAGGGGCAATCAGCCCCAGCATTTT.